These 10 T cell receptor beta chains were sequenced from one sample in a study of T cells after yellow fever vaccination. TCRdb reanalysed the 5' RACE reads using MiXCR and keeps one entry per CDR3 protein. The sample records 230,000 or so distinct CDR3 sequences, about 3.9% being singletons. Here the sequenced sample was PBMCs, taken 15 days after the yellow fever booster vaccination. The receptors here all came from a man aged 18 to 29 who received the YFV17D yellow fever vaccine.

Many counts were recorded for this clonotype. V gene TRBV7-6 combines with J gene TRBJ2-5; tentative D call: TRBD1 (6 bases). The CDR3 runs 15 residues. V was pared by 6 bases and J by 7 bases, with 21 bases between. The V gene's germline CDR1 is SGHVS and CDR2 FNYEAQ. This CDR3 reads CASSPTPGDQGTQYF. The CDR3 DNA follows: TGTGCCAGCAGTCCCACTCCAGGGGACCAGGGGACCCAGTACTTC.

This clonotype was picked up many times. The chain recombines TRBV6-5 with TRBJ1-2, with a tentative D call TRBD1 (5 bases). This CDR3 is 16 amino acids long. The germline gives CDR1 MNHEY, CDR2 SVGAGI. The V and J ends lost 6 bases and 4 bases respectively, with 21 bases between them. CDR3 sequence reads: CASSAGSAGYSYGYTF. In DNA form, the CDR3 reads TGTGCCAGCAGCGCCGGTTCGGCAGGGTATTCCTATGGCTACACCTTC.

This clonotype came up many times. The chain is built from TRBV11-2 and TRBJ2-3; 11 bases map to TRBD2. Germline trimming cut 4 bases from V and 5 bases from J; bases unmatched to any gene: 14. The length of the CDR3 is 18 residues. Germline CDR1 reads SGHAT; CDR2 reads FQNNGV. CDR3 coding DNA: TGTGCCAGCAGCTCGGGGGGGTCCGGGACTAGCGGCGTAGATACGCAGTATTTT. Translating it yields CASSSGGSGTSGVDTQYF.

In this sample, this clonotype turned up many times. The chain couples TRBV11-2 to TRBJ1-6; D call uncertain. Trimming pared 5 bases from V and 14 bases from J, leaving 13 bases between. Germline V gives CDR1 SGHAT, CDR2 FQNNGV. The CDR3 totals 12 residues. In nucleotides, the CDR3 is TGTGCCAGCAGCGTATCTCCCTTGACCCTCCACTTT. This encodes CASSVSPLTLHF.

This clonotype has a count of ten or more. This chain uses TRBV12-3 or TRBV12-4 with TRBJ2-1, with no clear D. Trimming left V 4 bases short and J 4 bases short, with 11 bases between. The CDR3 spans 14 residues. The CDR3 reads CASSSTGLYNEQFF. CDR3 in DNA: TGTGCCAGCAGTTCCACCGGGCTTTACAATGAGCAGTTCTTC.

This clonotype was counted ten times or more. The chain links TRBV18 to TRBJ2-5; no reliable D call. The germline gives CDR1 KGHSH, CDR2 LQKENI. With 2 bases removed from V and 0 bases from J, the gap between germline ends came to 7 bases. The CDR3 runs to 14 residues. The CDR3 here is CASSPMGYQETQYF. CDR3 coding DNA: TGTGCCAGCTCACCAATGGGTTACCAAGAGACCCAGTACTTC.

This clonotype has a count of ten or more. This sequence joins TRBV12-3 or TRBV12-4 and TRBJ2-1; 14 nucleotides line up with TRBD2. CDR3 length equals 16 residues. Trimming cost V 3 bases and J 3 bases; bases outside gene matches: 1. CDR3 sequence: CASSFGTSGGYNEQFF. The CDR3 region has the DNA TGTGCCAGCAGTTTCGGGACTAGCGGGGGCTACAATGAGCAGTTCTTC.

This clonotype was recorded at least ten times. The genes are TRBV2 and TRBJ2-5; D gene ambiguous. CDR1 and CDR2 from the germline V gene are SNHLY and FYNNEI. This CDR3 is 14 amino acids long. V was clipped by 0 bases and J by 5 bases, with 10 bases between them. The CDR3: CASSEAGKVETQYF. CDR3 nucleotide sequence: TGTGCCAGCAGTGAAGCGGGAAAGGTGGAGACCCAGTACTTC. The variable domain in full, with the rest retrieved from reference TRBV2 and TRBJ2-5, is EPEVTQTPSHQVTQMGQEVILRCVPISNHLYFYWYRQILGQKVEFLVSFYNNEISEKSEIFDDQFSVERPDGSNFTLKIRSTKLEDSAMYFCASSEAGKVETQYFGPGTRLLVL.

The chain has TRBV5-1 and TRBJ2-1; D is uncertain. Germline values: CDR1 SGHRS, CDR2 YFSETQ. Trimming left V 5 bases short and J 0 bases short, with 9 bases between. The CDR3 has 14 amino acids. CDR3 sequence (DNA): TGCGCCAGCAGATCGGGTGGCTCCTACAATGAGCAGTTCTTC. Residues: CASRSGGSYNEQFF.

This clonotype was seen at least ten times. The DNA of the CDR3 is TGTGCCAGCAGCCCCCAACCGTATTCAGAGGTCGTTACCTACGAGCAGTACTTC. Translated: CASSPQPYSEVVTYEQYF. The V call is TRBV7-9, the J call TRBJ2-7, with D hard to call. V was clipped by 5 bases and J by 2 bases, with 25 bases between them. Germline CDR1 and CDR2: SEHNR and FQNEAQ (reference sequence). The CDR3 totals 18 residues.